This T cell receptor beta chain was documented in a study of cytomegalovirus exposure and HLA in healthy donors. Background on the study: Previous work identified some 120 million unique TCR beta sequences from about 200 million T cells.

Broader study findings: Most subjects had HLA-A and HLA-B alleles reportedly predicted accurately by TCR beta sequences. What a later analysis showed was that several of the most significant clusters appeared linked to common viral pathogens. The presence/absence work took it that sequencing depth was about the same across donors.

PCR amplification relied on 60 Vbeta primers (plus 13 Jbeta primers). TCRdb keeps only in-frame clones here, not all; method: immunoSEQ multiplex PCR. The sample has approximately 200,000 clones, about 81% seen once. As for this clone: The antigen remains undetermined.

The sample taken for sequencing was PBMCs. This receptor was taken from a man under 40 in good health and CMV-seropositive.

For the CDR3, the DNA is TGTGCCAGCTCCGGGACAGGGACTTATGGCTACACCTTC. Translating gives CASSGTGTYGYTF. The chain carries TRBV27 and TRBJ1-2; 9 bases fit TRBD1. The germline gives CDR1 MNHEY, CDR2 SMNVEV (reference sequence). V lost 8 bases and J lost 5; bases outside the gene matches: 6. This CDR3 is built from 13 residues.